The clone carrying this TCR beta chain was observed a few times. Its specificity is unknown. The CDR3 runs 17 residues. J gave up 0 bases and V 0 bases, and 5 bases lay outside the gene matches. Germline CDR1 is LGHNA and CDR2 is YSLEER. This specimen belongs to a study of T-cell memory formation after mild COVID-19. Constant-segment primers and 5'RACE yielded cDNA libraries for TCR alpha and TCR beta, each carrying sample barcodes and UMIs. TCRdb re-called the 5' RACE reads with MiXCR, one entry per CDR3 protein. The data hold 500,000 to 650,000 distinct CDR3 sequences, with about 20% observed a single time. Study outcomes and limitations: Largely, contracting CD4+ clones fell within CM and EM, and contracting CD8+ clones within EMRA. Pre-infection memory harbored some responding clones, suggesting cross-reactive memory joined. Day 15 to 85 contracting clones showed balanced CD4/CD8; later expanders leaned CD4+.

The chain combines TRBV4-3 with TRBJ2-1, with 7 bases fitting TRBD2. The sequence was collected from an adult woman who had mild COVID-19 (a few samples of this study predate the infection). Cell type and time point are not known. Source material: PBMCs or a T cell subset sorted from them (not recorded which). CDR3 sequence (DNA): TGCGCCAGCAGCCAAGAAGCGGGACTTAGCTCCTACAATGAGCAGTTCTTC. It is translated as CASSQEAGLSSYNEQFF.